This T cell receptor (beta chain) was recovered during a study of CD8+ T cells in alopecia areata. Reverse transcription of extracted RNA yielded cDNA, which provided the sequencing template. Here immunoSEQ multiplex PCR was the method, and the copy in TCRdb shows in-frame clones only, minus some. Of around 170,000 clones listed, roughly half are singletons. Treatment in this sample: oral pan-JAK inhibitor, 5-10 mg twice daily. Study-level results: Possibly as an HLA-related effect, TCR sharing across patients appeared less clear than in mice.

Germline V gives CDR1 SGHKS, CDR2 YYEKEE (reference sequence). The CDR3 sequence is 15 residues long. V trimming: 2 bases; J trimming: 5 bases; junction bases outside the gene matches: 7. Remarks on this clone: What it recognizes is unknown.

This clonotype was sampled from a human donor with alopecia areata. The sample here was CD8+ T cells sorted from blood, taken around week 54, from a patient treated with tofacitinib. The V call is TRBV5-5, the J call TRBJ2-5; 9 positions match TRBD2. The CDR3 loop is CASSLQRGDLETQYF. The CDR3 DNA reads TGTGCCAGCAGCTTACAGCGGGGGGATTTGGAGACCCAGTACTTC.